These 23 T cell receptor beta chains were sequenced from one sample in a study of blood T cell repertoires in COVID-19. The table came from immunoSEQ multiplex PCR; TCRdb's copy has only in-frame clones and leaves some out. The sample shows about 180,000 clones, around 87% of them seen only once. Source material: peripheral blood. These receptors were obtained from a man between 60 and 75 years old with COVID-19, enrolled during active disease.

The genes are TRBV12-5 and TRBJ1-1; tentatively, D is TRBD1 (5 bases). Germline CDR1 and CDR2: LGHNT and FRNRAP. This CDR3 has 16 amino acids. Trimming removed 3 bases at V and 5 bases at J, with 19 bases between. The CDR3: CASGFNQGGVITEAFF. CDR3 in DNA: TGTGCTAGTGGTTTTAATCAGGGTGGGGTTATAACTGAAGCTTTCTTT.

The chain has TRBV28 and TRBJ1-1, with D possibly being TRBD1 (6 bases). V lost 5 bases to trimming and J lost 0 bases, with 10 bases between them. Looked up from germline, CDR1 is MDHEN and CDR2 is SYDVKM. The CDR3 sequence is 14 residues long. CDR3 sequence reads: CASSPGVVNTEAFF. CDR3 nucleotides: TGTGCCAGCAGTCCAGGGGTGGTGAACACTGAAGCTTTCTTT.

The chain joins TRBV27 to TRBJ1-1; TRBD1 is a possible D gene (6 bases). This CDR3 contains 13 residues. Trimming pared 6 bases from V and 0 bases from J, leaving 8 bases between. Germline V CDR1 and CDR2: MNHEY, SMNVEV (reference sequence). The CDR3 sequence is CASRGQLNTEAFF. The CDR3 DNA follows: TGTGCCAGCAGAGGACAGCTGAACACTGAAGCTTTCTTT.

About this clone itself: A read error may account for a junction end that differs from germline. The chain has TRBV19 and TRBJ2-7, with D possibly TRBD1 on 5 matching bases. The CDR3 is made up of 14 amino acids. Germline assignment: CDR1 LNHDA and CDR2 SQIVND (reference sequence). DNA for the CDR3: TGTGCCAGTAGTCGTCGACAGTCCCACTACGGGCAGTACTTC. Translated: CASSRRQSHYGQYF.

This clone was seen a single time. The gene calls are TRBV11-2 and TRBJ1-2; D perhaps matches TRBD1 (5 bases). V gave up 5 bases and J gave up 2 bases, with 9 bases separating them. The germline CDR1 and CDR2 sequences are SGHAT and FQNNGV. This CDR3 spans 13 amino acids. CDR3 sequence reads: CASSLQGNYGYTF. The CDR3 coding sequence is TGTGCCAGCAGCCTCCAGGGAAACTATGGCTACACCTTC.

This chain links TRBV7-8 with TRBJ1-5, with D possibly matching TRBD1 (6 bases). The germline V gene encodes CDR1 SGHVS and CDR2 FQNEAQ. The CDR3 spans 16 residues. V lost 3 bases and J 2 bases, leaving 14 bases between the germline ends. CDR3 region: CASSFPGAQGNQPQHF. DNA of the CDR3: TGTGCCAGCAGCTTTCCAGGGGCCCAGGGCAATCAGCCCCAGCATTTT.

The CDR3 region is CASSIDSSGSFNEQFF. CDR3 coding DNA: TGTGCCAGTAGTATAGACTCTAGCGGGAGTTTCAATGAGCAGTTCTTC. The chain carries TRBV19 and TRBJ2-1; 10 nucleotides agree with TRBD2. CDR1 LNHDA and CDR2 SQIVND come from the germline V gene (reference sequence). The trim removed 0 bases at V and 6 bases at J, leaving 5 bases unmatched. There are 16 residues in the CDR3.

The chain combines TRBV7-2 with TRBJ2-7, with a possible D match to TRBD2 (6 bases). CDR3 length equals 16 residues. The V end was cut by 4 bases, the J end by 0 bases, with 16 bases between. The germline V gene has CDR1 SGHTA and CDR2 FQGNSA. Written as DNA, the CDR3 is TGTGCCAGCAGCTCAAACGGGGCGGGGAACTCCTACGAGCAGTACTTC. Its protein product is CASSSNGAGNSYEQYF. The full variable domain, rest sourced from reference TRBV7-2 and TRBJ2-7, is GAGVSQSPSNKVTEKGKDVELRCDPISGHTALYWYRQSLGQGLEFLIYFQGNSAPDKSGLPSDRFSAERTGGSVSTLTIQRTQQEDSAVYLCASSSNGAGNSYEQYFGPGTRLTVT.

Worth noting for this clone: The sample has other DNA sequences that encode this CDR3 too. The rearrangement links TRBV24-1 to TRBJ2-1; maybe TRBD1 (6 bases). The germline CDR1 and CDR2 sequences are KGHDR and SFDVKD. V lost 5 bases and J 4 bases, leaving 14 bases between the germline ends. The CDR3 totals 15 residues. The CDR3 loop reads CATSVVAGAYNEQFF. Written as DNA, the CDR3 is TGTGCCACCAGTGTCGTGGCAGGGGCATACAATGAGCAGTTCTTC.

The DNA of the CDR3 is TGTGCCAGCAGCTTAGGGCGGAAAGGAGGCAATAGCAATCAGCCCCAGCATTTT. It is translated as CASSLGRKGGNSNQPQHF. The chain employs TRBV7-9 and TRBJ1-5; unclear D gene. Trimming pared 1 base from V and 0 bases from J, leaving 16 bases between. Germline-derived CDR1 and CDR2 are SEHNR and FQNEAQ (reference sequence). The length of the CDR3 is 18 residues.

The chain recombines TRBV4-2 with TRBJ2-7; the D gene is possibly TRBD2 (6 bases). This CDR3 contains 15 residues. Per the germline V gene, CDR1 is LGHNA and CDR2 is YNFKEQ. Trimming took 1 base from V and 5 from J, leaving 15 bases between them. The DNA for the CDR3 is TGTGCCAGCAGCCAAGGTAGGGACTCTCTCCACGAGCAGTACTTC. Translating gives CASSQGRDSLHEQYF.

The chain has TRBV19 and TRBJ2-7; 8 bases are shared with TRBD1. The CDR3 runs to 14 residues. V lost 3 bases and J lost 1; bases outside the gene matches: 2. CDR1 and CDR2 from the germline V gene are LNHDA and SQIVND (reference sequence). The CDR3 loop reads CASSINRGSYEQYF. Written as DNA, the CDR3 is TGTGCCAGTAGTATCAACAGGGGGTCCTACGAGCAGTACTTC.

The rearrangement uses TRBV5-8 and TRBJ2-7, with D hard to call. The length of the CDR3 is 16 residues. Trimming shortened V by 2 bases and J by 0 bases, and 15 bases separated the two germline ends. Germline assignment: CDR1 SGHTS and CDR2 YDEGEE. CDR3 residues: CASSLSPQRTSYEQYF. CDR3 in DNA: TGTGCCAGCAGCTTAAGCCCCCAGCGTACCTCCTACGAGCAGTACTTC.

In this sample, this clone turned up a few times. This chain uses TRBV12-3 or TRBV12-4 with TRBJ1-1; D perhaps matches TRBD1 (6 bases). This CDR3 is 13 amino acids long. The V and J ends lost 7 bases and 3 bases respectively, with 12 bases between them. CDR3 coding DNA: TGTGCCAGCAAAAGACAGGTATACACTGAAGCTTTCTTT. Its protein is CASKRQVYTEAFF.

The chain couples TRBV6-1 to TRBJ2-7; no definite D call. The length of the CDR3 is 14 residues. V was shortened by 1 base and J by 6 bases, with 13 bases between the two germline ends. Germline CDR1 and CDR2: MNHNS and SASEGT. The CDR3 sequence: CASSEDTSRREQYF. The CDR3 coding sequence is TGTGCCAGCAGTGAAGACACATCCCGCCGCGAGCAGTACTTC.

This clone was detected once. The CDR3 DNA reads TGTGCCAGCAGCGCCCTAGCGGGCTCCTACAATGAGCAGTTCTTC. Translation gives CASSALAGSYNEQFF. The chain employs TRBV7-6 and TRBJ2-1, with 8 bases matching TRBD2. CDR3 length: 15 amino acids. V shed 5 bases, J shed 0 bases, and the junction held 3 bases outside the gene matches. Germline CDR1 is SGHVS and CDR2 is FNYEAQ.

This clone was recorded a few times. The rearrangement joins TRBV5-6 to TRBJ1-5, with no clear D. This CDR3 is built from 12 residues. Germline lookup yields CDR1 SGHDT and CDR2 YYEEEE. The V end was cut by 7 bases, the J end by 4 bases, with 9 bases between. The CDR3 loop is CASHRLNQPQHF. CDR3 bases: TGTGCCAGCCACAGATTAAATCAGCCCCAGCATTTT.

The CDR3 coding sequence is TGTGCCAGCAGCTTCGAAACAGGGCTAGGGGAGCAGTACTTC. This encodes CASSFETGLGEQYF. This rearrangement joins TRBV11-2 to TRBJ2-7; tentatively, D is TRBD1 (6 bases). The CDR3 contains 14 residues. In germline, CDR1 is SGHAT, CDR2 FQNNGV. V lost 3 bases to trimming and J lost 7 bases, with 16 bases between them.

J is TRBJ1-1 and V is TRBV15, with TRBD1 matching 10 bases. Per the germline V gene, CDR1 is LNHNV and CDR2 is YYDKDF (reference sequence). This CDR3 has 17 residues. J lost 0 bases, V lost 4 bases, and 8 bases had no gene match. In DNA, the CDR3 is TGTGCCACCAGCAAGGGGACAGGGGTGAGCATGAACACTGAAGCTTTCTTT. Translating it yields CATSKGTGVSMNTEAFF.

The chain is built from TRBV19 and TRBJ1-6; no definite D call. The germline CDR1 and CDR2 sequences are LNHDA and SQIVND (reference sequence). This CDR3 has 17 residues. V was clipped by 2 bases and J by 8 bases, with 19 bases between them. The CDR3 DNA reads as TGTGCCAGTAGTATATATCTTTCTGGGAGGGCTGATTCACCCCTCCACTTT. It yields the protein CASSIYLSGRADSPLHF.

CDR3 sequence (DNA): TGTGCCAGCAATCGAGGGGGCGCAAATACGCAGTATTTT. Translating it yields CASNRGGANTQYF. The chain joins TRBV28 to TRBJ2-3, with 7 bases identical to TRBD1. The CDR3 runs to 13 residues. J gave up 7 bases and V 7 bases, and 8 bases lay outside the gene matches. Looked up from germline, CDR1 is MDHEN and CDR2 is SYDVKM.

V usage is TRBV6-2 or TRBV6-3 and J usage is TRBJ2-5; TRBD2 matches 14 bases. V lost 6 bases, J lost 4 bases, and 10 bases stayed unmatched. Germline CDR1 and CDR2: MNHEY and SVGEGT. This CDR3 spans 17 amino acids. CDR3 amino acids: CASSPRLAGGPGETQYF. DNA for the CDR3: TGTGCCAGCAGCCCCAGACTAGCGGGAGGGCCGGGAGAGACCCAGTACTTC.

The gene calls are TRBV4-2 and TRBJ2-7; 7 bases are shared with TRBD2. Germline lookup yields CDR1 LGHNA and CDR2 YNFKEQ. CDR3 length equals 16 residues. Trimming removed 0 bases from V and 4 bases from J; junction bases left unmatched: 9. DNA for the CDR3: TGTGCCAGCAGCCAAGATCTTAACCGGGGGGAGTACGAGCAGTACTTC. It translates to CASSQDLNRGEYEQYF.